This TCR beta chain is from a study of shared clonotypes between healthy human individuals. On the study more broadly: Donors, aged 18 to 49, were a couple of women and three men.

CD45RO-negative, CCR7-positively selected cells formed the naive CD8 fraction, excluding terminally differentiated effector memory CD45RA+ cells. The table came from immunoSEQ multiplex PCR; TCRdb's copy has only in-frame clones and leaves some out. Of hundreds of thousands of clones listed, around 96% are singletons. V was clipped by 10 bases and J by 3 bases, with 6 bases between them. The CDR3 consists of 10 residues. Germline V gene data show CDR1 as MNHEY and CDR2 as SMNVEV (reference sequence). V gene TRBV27 combines with J gene TRBJ1-2; the D is unclear. This clonotype was sampled from a woman in her twenties or thirties in good health. The sample was naive CD8+ T cells sorted from blood. The CDR3 nucleotides are TGTGCCACCTACCACTATGGCTACACCTTC. This encodes CATYHYGYTF.